Shown below are 27 T cell receptor beta chains from a single sample sequenced in a study of T cells in Graves' hyperthyroidism and ophthalmopathy. Regions amplified from RNA transcripts were the TCR beta CDR3 regions. Primed by the HTBI set, a first-round RT-PCR was run on the TCR CDR3. TCRdb re-called the multiplex PCR reads with MiXCR, one entry per CDR3 protein. The sample records hundreds of thousands of distinct CDR3 sequences, roughly 22% being singletons. Sequencing was done on a sample of blood. The receptors originated from a man aged 25-45 years with Graves' ophthalmopathy.

At least ten counts were recorded for this clonotype. The chain recombines TRBV20-1 with TRBJ2-5; weak D call: TRBD1 (6 bases). The CDR3 extends over 13 amino acids. Trimming removed 4 bases from V and 2 bases from J, with 11 bases in between. Germline V gene sequence: CDR1 DFQATT, CDR2 SNEGSKA (reference sequence). The CDR3 sequence: CSATGQIQETQYF. CDR3 coding DNA: TGCAGTGCTACCGGACAGATTCAAGAGACCCAGTACTTC.

The chain uses TRBV27 and TRBJ1-1; 7 bases agree with TRBD1. Germline V gene sequence: CDR1 MNHEY, CDR2 SMNVEV (reference sequence). J was trimmed by 0 bases and V by 0 bases; bases with no gene match: 1. The CDR3 runs to 15 residues. The CDR3 spells CASSLSDRLNTEAFF. Written as DNA, the CDR3 is TGTGCCAGCAGTTTATCGGACAGGCTGAACACTGAAGCTTTCTTT.

This clonotype was counted many times. The gene calls are TRBV11-3 and TRBJ2-1, with D perhaps matching TRBD2 (6 bases). Germline values: CDR1 SGHNT, CDR2 YENEEA. The CDR3 has 15 amino acids. V lost 0 bases, J lost 2 bases, and 8 bases lay in between. In nucleotides, the CDR3 is TGTGCCAGCAGCTTAGATGCGGGACCCTACAATGAGCAGTTCTTC. It is translated as CASSLDAGPYNEQFF.

A few counts support this clonotype. The genes are TRBV27 and TRBJ1-2; no clear D. The CDR3 is 12 residues long. The V and J ends lost 5 bases and 7 bases respectively, with 11 bases between them. Germline V gives CDR1 MNHEY, CDR2 SMNVEV (reference sequence). CDR3 residues: CASSPRVGGYTF. In DNA, the CDR3 is TGTGCCAGCAGTCCAAGGGTGGGTGGCTACACCTTC.

The J gene is TRBJ1-5, the V gene TRBV28; 8 bases map to TRBD1. Germline V gene sequence: CDR1 MDHEN, CDR2 SYDVKM. V trimming: 2 bases; J trimming: 6 bases; junction bases outside the gene matches: 3. The CDR3 is made up of 14 amino acids. The DNA of the CDR3 is TGTGCCAGCAGTTTAAGGACAGGGTTTCAGCCCCAGCATTTT. Translating it yields CASSLRTGFQPQHF. Complete variable domain (other parts from reference TRBV28 and TRBJ1-5): DVKVTQSSRYLVKRTGEKVFLECVQDMDHENMFWYRQDPGLGLRLIYFSYDVKMKEKGDIPEGYSVSREKKERFSLILESASTNQTSMYLCASSLRTGFQPQHFGDGTRLSIL.

The V call is TRBV3-1, the J call TRBJ1-3; TRBD1 is a possible D gene (5 bases). Trimming removed 5 bases at V and 9 bases at J, with 14 bases between. Germline values: CDR1 LGHDT, CDR2 YNNKEL (reference sequence). This CDR3 region has 13 residues. This CDR3 reads CASSSTGSATIYF. As DNA, the CDR3 is TGTGCCAGCAGCAGTACAGGTTCCGCCACCATATATTTT.

In this sample, this clonotype turned up a few times. This rearrangement joins TRBV12-3 or TRBV12-4 to TRBJ2-5; maybe TRBD2 (5 bases). V gave up 1 base and J gave up 7 bases, with 10 bases separating them. CDR3 size: 13 residues. The DNA of the CDR3 is TGTGCCAGCAGTTTAGTACCGGAGGCGACCCAGTACTTC. This encodes CASSLVPEATQYF.

This clonotype was observed a handful of times. CDR3 DNA sequence: TGTGCCAGCAGTTTACGGGACCTGAGCTCCTATAATTCACCCCTCCACTTT. It encodes CASSLRDLSSYNSPLHF. The V and J genes are TRBV27 and TRBJ1-6; possibly TRBD1 for D (5 bases). Trimming stripped 2 bases from V and 0 bases from J, with 11 bases between. This CDR3 comprises 17 residues. Germline CDR1 MNHEY, CDR2 SMNVEV (reference sequence).

V and J are TRBV3-1 and TRBJ2-1; 13 bases are shared with TRBD2. V lost 4 bases, J lost 0 bases, and 3 bases stayed unmatched. Germline V gene data show CDR1 as LGHDT and CDR2 as YNNKEL (reference sequence). CDR3 size: 17 residues. CDR3 bases: TGTGCCAGCAGCCCGACTAGCGGGAGGATCTCCTACAATGAGCAGTTCTTC. Amino acids: CASSPTSGRISYNEQFF.

The genes are TRBV2 and TRBJ2-5; TRBD2 might be the D (5 bases). This CDR3 is 13 amino acids long. The germline V and J ends were trimmed by 2 bases and 7 bases, with 11 bases remaining between them. Germline values: CDR1 SNHLY, CDR2 FYNNEI. CDR3 DNA sequence: TGTGCCAGCAGTGAATACGGGGAACGGACCCAGTACTTC. It translates to CASSEYGERTQYF.

The V call is TRBV18, the J call TRBJ1-1; maybe TRBD1 (6 bases). Deletions cut 3 bases from V and 0 bases from J, with 14 bases between. This CDR3 region has 16 residues. The germline CDR1 and CDR2 sequences are KGHSH and LQKENI. CDR3 nucleotides: TGTGCCAGCTCACCCCGTGGACAGCCCTTGAACACTGAAGCTTTCTTT. Its protein product is CASSPRGQPLNTEAFF.

Only a few counts were recorded for this clonotype. The chain links TRBV6-1 to TRBJ2-1, with 8 bases fitting TRBD2. This CDR3 contains 15 residues. Germline CDR1 and CDR2: MNHNS and SASEGT. The V segment lost 5 bases and the J segment 2 bases; nucleotides outside the gene matches: 5. CDR3 protein: CASSLREGPYNEQFF. The CDR3, as DNA: TGTGCCAGCAGTTTACGGGAGGGCCCCTACAATGAGCAGTTCTTC.

This clonotype was seen more than once but under ten times. V gene TRBV7-6 combines with J gene TRBJ2-5; TRBD2 agrees at 12 bases. The CDR3 length is 19 residues. Germline CDR1 reads SGHVS; CDR2 reads FNYEAQ. J was trimmed by 2 bases and V by 5 bases; bases with no gene match: 15. The CDR3 here is CASSAGLAGTFGSQETQYF. Here the CDR3 DNA reads TGTGCCAGCAGCGCCGGACTAGCGGGAACCTTCGGATCGCAAGAGACCCAGTACTTC.

This clonotype was counted many times. The chain links TRBV18 to TRBJ2-1; tentative D call: TRBD1 (5 bases). Germline V gene lookup returns CDR1 KGHSH and CDR2 LQKENI. This CDR3 spans 12 amino acids. V was cut by 6 bases and J by 8 bases, with 11 bases left in between. The CDR3 region is CASSPWTYEQFF. The CDR3 DNA sequence: TGTGCCAGCTCCCCCTGGACATATGAGCAGTTCTTC.

This clonotype was found many times. For the CDR3, the DNA is TGTGCCACCAGTGATTTTGGGGGAGGGAGGGCAGAGACCCAGTACTTC. Encoded protein: CATSDFGGGRAETQYF. The gene calls are TRBV24-1 and TRBJ2-5, with TRBD2 matching 7 bases. From germline, CDR1 is KGHDR and CDR2 SFDVKD. The V and J ends lost 1 base and 4 bases, in that order; junction bases with no gene match: 8. This CDR3 is built from 16 residues.

In this sample, this clonotype turned up many times. The gene calls are TRBV7-9 and TRBJ2-5; D gene unclear. Per the germline V gene, CDR1 is SEHNR and CDR2 is FQNEAQ (reference sequence). V gave up 0 bases and J gave up 5 bases, with 4 bases separating them. The CDR3 loop spans 12 amino acids. The CDR3 loop is CASSLAQETQYF. Written as DNA, the CDR3 is TGTGCCAGCAGCTTAGCGCAGGAGACCCAGTACTTC.

DNA for the CDR3: TGTGCCAGCAGTAACCCCCGGGACCGCCCCGGGGAGACCCAGTACTTC. As protein: CASSNPRDRPGETQYF. The J gene is TRBJ2-5, the V gene TRBV6-1; either TRBD1 or TRBD2 may fit D (5 bases each). The V gene lost 5 bases and the J gene lost 5 bases, with 21 bases spanning the gap. Germline assignment: CDR1 MNHNS and CDR2 SASEGT. The CDR3 totals 16 residues.

This clonotype was found many times. The rearrangement links TRBV11-2 to TRBJ1-1; 9 nucleotides align to TRBD1. Germline lookup yields CDR1 SGHAT and CDR2 FQNNGV. The CDR3 runs to 14 residues. After removal of 3 bases from V and 7 bases from J, the junction contained 6 bases not matched to a gene. In DNA, the CDR3 is TGTGCCAGCAGCTTCGACAGGGGGGCCTTTGAAGCTTTCTTT. It codes for CASSFDRGAFEAFF.

This clonotype appeared a single time. This chain links TRBV20-1 with TRBJ2-3; perhaps TRBD1 as D (8 bases). This CDR3 is built from 15 residues. The germline V and J ends were trimmed by 3 bases and 3 bases, with 16 bases remaining between them. CDR1 is DFQATT, CDR2 SNEGSKA, per germline (reference sequence). The CDR3 sequence: CSARRTGRGTDTQYF. CDR3 sequence (DNA): TGCAGTGCTAGGAGGACAGGGAGGGGAACAGATACGCAGTATTTT.

This clonotype was counted only a few times. V gene TRBV27 combines with J gene TRBJ1-2, with TRBD1 identical over 9 bases. Germline V gene lookup returns CDR1 MNHEY and CDR2 SMNVEV (reference sequence). The junction had 10 bases not matched to a gene; V was cut back by 6 bases and J by 2 bases. CDR3 size: 16 residues. Written as DNA, the CDR3 is TGTGCCAGCAGGCAGCTGGGGACAGGGAAAAACTATGGCTACACCTTC. Residues: CASRQLGTGKNYGYTF.

The CDR3 bases are TGCAGTGCACGGACTAGCGAAAGCTCCTACAATGAGCAGTTCTTC. Protein: CSARTSESSYNEQFF. The chain employs TRBV20-1 and TRBJ2-1, with 9 bases matching TRBD2. J gave up 0 bases and V 6 bases, and 6 bases lay outside the gene matches. Germline assignment: CDR1 DFQATT and CDR2 SNEGSKA (reference sequence). This CDR3 is 15 amino acids long.

The chain recombines TRBV5-6 with TRBJ2-2; D remains unclear. Germline values: CDR1 SGHDT, CDR2 YYEEEE. The CDR3 contains 12 residues. V was cut by 6 bases and J by 1 base, with 4 bases left in between. CDR3 loop: CASTRNTGELFF. CDR3 nucleotides: TGTGCCAGCACCCGGAACACCGGGGAGCTGTTTTTT.

The chain employs TRBV3-1 and TRBJ2-1; 13 bases fit TRBD2. The CDR3 runs to 16 residues. Germline values: CDR1 LGHDT, CDR2 YNNKEL (reference sequence). V gave up 6 bases and J gave up 5 bases; unmatched junction bases: 7. CDR3 coding DNA: TGTGCCAGCAGTATACTAGGACTAGCGGGAGACAATGAGCAGTTCTTC. Translating gives CASSILGLAGDNEQFF.

The chain links TRBV7-3 to TRBJ2-7; TRBD2 aligns across 10 bases. Germline CDR1 is SGHTA and CDR2 is FQGTGA. Trimming removed 1 base from V and 3 bases from J; junction bases left unmatched: 15. CDR3 length: 19 amino acids. CDR3 in DNA: TGTGCCAGCAGCTTAATAGGGCGGGAACTAGCGGGAAATTTCTACGAGCAGTACTTC. Its protein product is CASSLIGRELAGNFYEQYF. The variable domain in full, with the rest retrieved from reference TRBV7-3 and TRBJ2-7, is GAGVSQTPSNKVTEKGKYVELRCDPISGHTALYWYRQSLGQGPEFLIYFQGTGAADDSGLPNDRFFAVRPEGSVSTLKIQRTERGDSAVYLCASSLIGRELAGNFYEQYFGPGTRLTVT.

The chain has TRBV7-2 and TRBJ1-1; 7 nucleotides align to TRBD1. CDR1 SGHTA and CDR2 FQGNSA come from the germline V gene. The ends lost 6 bases at V and 4 bases at J; junction bases unmatched: 2. The CDR3 extends over 12 amino acids. The CDR3 nucleotides read TGTGCCAGCAGACGACAGGGCACTGAAGCTTTCTTT. Amino acid sequence: CASRRQGTEAFF. The whole variable domain, remainder taken from reference TRBV7-2 and TRBJ1-1, is GAGVSQSPSNKVTEKGKDVELRCDPISGHTALYWYRQSLGQGLEFLIYFQGNSAPDKSGLPSDRFSAERTGGSVSTLTIQRTQQEDSAVYLCASRRQGTEAFFGQGTRLTVV.

The chain combines TRBV20-1 with TRBJ2-3, with 13 bases identical to TRBD2. Germline assignment: CDR1 DFQATT and CDR2 SNEGSKA (reference sequence). CDR3 length: 17 amino acids. Trimming removed 0 bases from V and 3 bases from J; junction bases left unmatched: 6. The CDR3 DNA reads TGCAGTGCTAGAGACCTCGGACTAGCGGGAGTTACAGATACGCAGTATTTT. This sequence encodes CSARDLGLAGVTDTQYF.

In this sample, this clonotype turned up many times. This sequence joins TRBV20-1 and TRBJ2-5; 12 bases line up with TRBD1. CDR3 length equals 14 residues. Per the germline V gene, CDR1 is DFQATT and CDR2 is SNEGSKA (reference sequence). J lost 4 bases, V lost 6 bases, and 6 bases had no gene match. The CDR3 DNA is TGCAGTGCAACCCGGGACAGGGGGCCAGAGACCCAGTACTTC. It yields the protein CSATRDRGPETQYF.